Presented here are 19 T cell receptor beta chains from one specimen sequenced in a study of blood T cell repertoires in COVID-19 (dated by TCRdb to the early 2020s). Receptors were amplified or captured by the immunoSEQ multiplex PCR assay. Imported from immuneACCESS, the table was reduced by TCRdb to in-frame sequences with V and J called. These copies leave out some clones; in studies compared against another copy, an unresolved V gene accounts for under half, and the cause of the remainder is not known. Recorded for this sample are about 62,000 clones; around 91% of them occurred a single time. 18% of the sample rests with the top ten. Source material: peripheral blood. The receptors derive from a woman aged 55-70 years with COVID-19, enrolled during active disease.

J is TRBJ1-5 and V is TRBV13; D is possibly TRBD1 (5 bases). V was shortened by 3 bases and J by 11 bases, with 23 bases between the two germline ends. The CDR3 covers 16 residues. The germline V gene has CDR1 PRHDT and CDR2 FYEKMQ (reference sequence). CDR3 nucleotides: TGTGCCAGCAGCTTCGGACGACAGTCGATTCATCCGACCCAGCATTTT. Encoded protein: CASSFGRQSIHPTQHF.

The rearrangement uses TRBV24-1 and TRBJ2-2, with 9 bases that match TRBD2. Germline CDR1 KGHDR, CDR2 SFDVKD. The CDR3 is 14 amino acids. V lost 7 bases, J lost 6 bases, and 5 bases stayed unmatched. DNA of the CDR3: TGTGCCACCAGGGGACTAGCCGAAGCCGGGGAGCTGTTTTTT. Protein: CATRGLAEAGELFF.

The chain is built from TRBV3-1 (or the pseudogene TRBV3-2) and TRBJ1-5, with D possibly being TRBD1 (5 bases). CDR1 and CDR2 from the germline V gene are LGHDT and YNNKEL (reference sequence). Trimming cost V 1 base and J 4 bases, with 8 bases left between them. This CDR3 spans 14 amino acids. As DNA, the CDR3 is TGTGCCAGCAGCCAAGGTCGACAGAATCAGCCCCAGCATTTT. Translating gives CASSQGRQNQPQHF.

The chain has TRBV19 and TRBJ2-4; the D gene is possibly TRBD1 (5 bases). The CDR3 spans 17 residues. CDR1 is LNHDA, CDR2 SQIVND, per germline (reference sequence). The V end was cut by 5 bases, the J end by 0 bases, with 17 bases between. CDR3 coding DNA: TGTGCCAGTAGTCTCTACAAAACAGGTCTAGCCAAAAACATTCAGTACTTC. Translating it yields CASSLYKTGLAKNIQYF.

The J gene is TRBJ1-4, the V gene TRBV4-3, with D perhaps TRBD1 (6 bases). Trimming stripped 1 base from V and 8 bases from J, with 20 bases between. Germline V gene sequence: CDR1 LGHNA, CDR2 YSLEER. CDR3 size: 17 residues. The CDR3 DNA reads as TGCGCCAGCAGCCAAGTTTTCACAGGGTACGGTAACGAAAAACTGTTTTTT. Translation gives CASSQVFTGYGNEKLFF.

The CDR3 region is CASSTGPGVNTGELFF. Here the CDR3 DNA reads TGTGCCAGTAGTACGGGACCGGGGGTGAACACCGGGGAGCTGTTTTTT. This rearrangement joins TRBV19 to TRBJ2-2; possible D gene TRBD2, 6 bases. Germline-derived CDR1 and CDR2 are LNHDA and SQIVND (reference sequence). The CDR3 runs 16 residues. The ends were cut back, 4 bases at V and 1 base at J, with 13 bases in the middle.

This chain links TRBV4-1 with TRBJ1-5, with unresolved D. Trimming removed 1 base at V and 3 bases at J, with 10 bases between. CDR1 MGHRA and CDR2 YSYEKL come from the germline V gene. The CDR3 contains 15 residues. The CDR3 spells CASSQVQTFNQPQHF. The CDR3 DNA follows: TGCGCCAGCAGCCAAGTACAGACCTTCAATCAGCCCCAGCATTTT.

The chain uses TRBV10-3 and TRBJ2-2, with D possibly matching TRBD2 (5 bases). Germline V gene sequence: CDR1 ENHRY, CDR2 SYGVKD. The CDR3 covers 16 residues. V shed 3 bases and J shed 4 bases, with 15 bases lying between them. DNA of the CDR3: TGTGCCATCAGTGAATGGAGGCTAGTCATCACCGGGGAGCTGTTTTTT. Amino acid sequence: CAISEWRLVITGELFF.

The chain uses TRBV4-3 and TRBJ2-7; D uncertain. The CDR3 extends over 15 amino acids. V lost 0 bases and J 4 bases, leaving 13 bases between the germline ends. Germline V gene lookup returns CDR1 LGHNA and CDR2 YSLEER. CDR3 in amino acids: CASSQDSGSGYEQYF. The CDR3 DNA reads TGCGCCAGCAGCCAAGATTCAGGCAGTGGGTACGAGCAGTACTTC.

The V and J genes are TRBV6-2 or TRBV6-3 and TRBJ1-1; D is possibly TRBD1 (5 bases). In germline, CDR1 is MNHEY, CDR2 SVGEGT. Trimming took 4 bases from V and 5 from J, leaving 17 bases between them. This CDR3 spans 15 amino acids. CDR3: CASSSPSRVWTEAFF. For the CDR3, the DNA is TGTGCCAGCAGTTCCCCGTCCAGGGTATGGACTGAAGCTTTCTTT.

This clone was seen a single time. The V and J genes are TRBV27 and TRBJ2-1; maybe TRBD2 (5 bases). Germline V CDR1 and CDR2: MNHEY, SMNVEV (reference sequence). V was shortened by 3 bases and J by 4 bases, with 16 bases between the two germline ends. The CDR3 runs to 16 residues. The CDR3: CASSFRSSGGYNEQFF. The CDR3 DNA reads as TGTGCCAGCAGTTTTCGGAGCTCAGGAGGATACAATGAGCAGTTCTTC.

This clone was found once. The chain has TRBV3-1 (or the pseudogene TRBV3-2) and TRBJ2-1; 8 nucleotides agree with TRBD1. The CDR3 covers 15 residues. Germline V gene sequence: CDR1 LGHDT, CDR2 YNNKEL (reference sequence). The V gene end was trimmed by 2 bases and the J gene end by 4 bases; junction bases not matched to a gene: 4. The CDR3 protein is CASSQRTGTYNEQFF. The CDR3, as DNA: TGTGCCAGCAGCCAACGGACAGGGACTTACAATGAGCAGTTCTTC.

The chain uses TRBV6-2 or TRBV6-3 and TRBJ2-5, with TRBD2 matching over 9 bases. The CDR3 covers 14 residues. The germline V gene encodes CDR1 MNHEY and CDR2 SVGEGT. Trimming took 5 bases from V and 5 from J; bases not matched to a gene: 6. The CDR3, as DNA: TGTGCCAGCAGTAAAGCGGGAGGTGGGGAGACCCAGTACTTC. Amino acid sequence: CASSKAGGGETQYF.

The rearrangement joins TRBV3-1 (or the pseudogene TRBV3-2) to TRBJ2-3, with D maybe TRBD2 (6 bases). The CDR3 totals 15 residues. Germline V gene sequence: CDR1 LGHDT, CDR2 YNNKEL (reference sequence). V lost 3 bases and J 3 bases, leaving 13 bases between the germline ends. The CDR3 is CASSQSGAGTDTQYF. CDR3 nucleotides: TGTGCCAGCAGCCAGTCGGGAGCCGGGACAGATACGCAGTATTTT.

This chain links TRBV7-3 with TRBJ1-5, with 8 bases identical to TRBD1. The junction had 12 bases not matched to a gene; V was cut back by 0 bases and J by 2 bases. The CDR3 loop spans 19 amino acids. Germline-derived CDR1 and CDR2 are SGHTA and FQGTGA. The CDR3 region has the DNA TGTGCCAGCAGCTTAACAATCAGGGGGCCGGGTTTGGGCAATCAGCCCCAGCATTTT. This encodes CASSLTIRGPGLGNQPQHF.

This sequence joins TRBV27 and TRBJ1-6, with no clear D. In germline, CDR1 is MNHEY, CDR2 SMNVEV (reference sequence). The CDR3 extends over 13 amino acids. V was pared by 3 bases and J by 10 bases, with 10 bases between. This CDR3 reads CASSFGVRSPLHF. CDR3 DNA sequence: TGTGCCAGCAGTTTCGGGGTTCGGTCACCCCTCCACTTT.

The chain joins TRBV2 to TRBJ2-7; 7 nucleotides agree with TRBD2. CDR1 is SNHLY and CDR2 is FYNNEI in the germline V gene. Trimming took 3 bases from V and 4 from J; bases not matched to a gene: 3. The CDR3 is 13 residues long. The CDR3 reads CASSEFSGYEQYF. The CDR3 nucleotides are TGTGCCAGCAGTGAGTTTAGCGGGTACGAGCAGTACTTC.

The gene calls are TRBV29-1 and TRBJ2-4; 10 bases are shared with TRBD2. The germline gives CDR1 SQVTM, CDR2 ANQGSEA. J lost 6 bases, V lost 6 bases, and 2 bases had no gene match. This CDR3 region has 12 residues. CDR3 sequence: CSVLAGVNIQYF. In DNA form, the CDR3 reads TGCAGCGTCCTAGCGGGAGTAAACATTCAGTACTTC.

The gene calls are TRBV15 and TRBJ1-1; 9 bases are a match to TRBD1. This CDR3 region has 14 residues. Germline V gives CDR1 LNHNV, CDR2 YYDKDF (reference sequence). The V segment lost 4 bases and the J segment 5 bases; nucleotides outside the gene matches: 5. The CDR3 DNA is TGTGCCACCAGCACCCGACAGGGGGGAACTGAAGCTTTCTTT. This sequence encodes CATSTRQGGTEAFF.